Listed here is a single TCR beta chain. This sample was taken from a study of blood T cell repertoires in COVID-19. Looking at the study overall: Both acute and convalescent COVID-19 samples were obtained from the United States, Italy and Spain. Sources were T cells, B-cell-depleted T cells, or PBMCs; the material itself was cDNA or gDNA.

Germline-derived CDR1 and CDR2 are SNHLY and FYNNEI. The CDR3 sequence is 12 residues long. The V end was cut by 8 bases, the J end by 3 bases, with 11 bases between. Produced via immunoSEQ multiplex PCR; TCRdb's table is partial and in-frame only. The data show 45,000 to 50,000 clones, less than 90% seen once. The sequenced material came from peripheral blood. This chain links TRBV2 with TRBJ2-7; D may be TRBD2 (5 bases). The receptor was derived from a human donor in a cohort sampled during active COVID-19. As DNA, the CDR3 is TGTGCCAGCCGGACGGGAATCTACGAGCAGTACTTC. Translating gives CASRTGIYEQYF.